The clone carrying this T cell receptor beta chain was seen a handful of times. Its antigen remains unknown. The isolated RNA, all of it, was reverse transcribed, so expressed TCRB transcripts were what got sequenced. TCRdb's table, derived via immunoSEQ multiplex PCR, lists solely in-frame clones and lacks some. The sample carries 300,000 to 400,000 clones, roughly a tenth recorded once. The data stem from a study of beta chain features in type 1 diabetes. At the level of the study: Age and gender were similar between patients and healthy donors, as were cell yields. Study-wide results and limits: There was a possibility that cDNA sequencing over-represented cells with high TCR expression. Among all four CD4+ subsets, Type 1 diabetes patients had TCRB CDR3s that were moderately but significantly shorter.

CD45RO/CCR7/CD25/CD127/CD95/CD27 separated CD4+ naive, central memory, regulatory and stem cell-like memory cells by sorting. The CDR3 is 11 residues long. V dropped 7 bases and J dropped 5 bases, with 6 bases sitting between them. CDR1 MNHNS and CDR2 SASEGT come from the germline V gene. The receptor was derived from a young man with type 1 diabetes. The chain couples TRBV6-1 to TRBJ1-5; D remains ambiguous. Specimen: central memory CD4+ T cells from blood. The DNA for the CDR3 is TGTGCCAGCAACCGAGATCAGCCCCAGCATTTT. It translates to CASNRDQPQHF.